These 28 T cell receptor beta chains share one sample of origin, sequenced in a study of early stage breast cancer tumors. Sequencing was performed with immunoSEQ multiplex PCR; in TCRdb, only in-frame clones are kept and a portion is missing. Of tens of thousands of clones listed, roughly 81% are singletons. Sequencing was carried out using blood. Receptors were obtained from a person aged 45-65 years with breast cancer.

V is TRBV7-2 and J is TRBJ2-7; TRBD1 agrees at 10 bases. Germline trimming cut 4 bases from V and 2 bases from J; bases unmatched to any gene: 5. From germline, CDR1 is SGHTA and CDR2 FQGNSA. The CDR3 covers 15 residues. The CDR3: CASSSTGTGAYEQYF. CDR3 sequence (DNA): TGTGCCAGCAGCTCAACCGGGACAGGGGCCTACGAGCAGTACTTC.

The chain employs TRBV6-1 and TRBJ2-7; 10 bases match TRBD1. The germline gives CDR1 MNHNS, CDR2 SASEGT. The CDR3 consists of 14 residues. Trimming cost V 2 bases and J 7 bases; bases outside gene matches: 5. The CDR3 sequence: CASSERQGAREQYF. DNA of the CDR3: TGTGCCAGCAGTGAACGACAGGGGGCTCGGGAGCAGTACTTC.

This chain links TRBV28 with TRBJ1-4; possible D gene TRBD1, 6 bases. The CDR3 runs 14 residues. CDR1 MDHEN and CDR2 SYDVKM come from the germline V gene. The V and J ends lost 3 bases and 5 bases respectively, with 10 bases between them. The DNA of the CDR3 is TGTGCCAGCAGTTTCCGGCAGGGGAATGAAAAACTGTTTTTT. It codes for CASSFRQGNEKLFF.

The chain couples TRBV7-6 to TRBJ2-1, with 12 bases identical to TRBD2. Germline V gene data show CDR1 as SGHVS and CDR2 as FNYEAQ. This CDR3 is 16 amino acids long. With 5 bases clipped from V and 6 bases from J, the junction kept 8 bases outside the gene matches. Written as DNA, the CDR3 is TGTGCCAGCAGCGCCGAACTAGCGGGAGGCGTCAATGAGCAGTTCTTC. It translates to CASSAELAGGVNEQFF.

The V call is TRBV7-8, the J call TRBJ2-7, with 11 positions matching TRBD2. Per the germline V gene, CDR1 is SGHVS and CDR2 is FQNEAQ. The CDR3 length is 14 residues. After removal of 5 bases from V and 7 bases from J, the junction contained 7 bases not matched to a gene. The CDR3 region is CASSLTSGSWEQYF. In DNA, the CDR3 is TGTGCCAGCAGCCTAACTAGCGGGAGTTGGGAGCAGTACTTC.

The rearrangement uses TRBV30 and TRBJ1-1; D unresolved. V lost 7 bases and J lost 1, with 7 bases in between. CDR1 GTSNPN and CDR2 SVGIG come from the germline V gene (reference sequence). There are 11 residues in the CDR3. The CDR3 DNA is TGTGCCTCACACCGGAACACTGAAGCTTTCTTT. Encoded protein: CASHRNTEAFF.

The genes are TRBV19 and TRBJ2-3; the match to TRBD1 covers 7 bases. V lost 6 bases, J lost 0 bases, and 12 bases stayed unmatched. Germline CDR1 reads LNHDA; CDR2 reads SQIVND (reference sequence). This CDR3 comprises 17 residues. CDR3 amino acids: CASRDRGSGQSTDTQYF. CDR3 nucleotides: TGTGCCAGTAGGGACCGTGGTTCGGGACAGAGCACAGATACGCAGTATTTT.

The chain couples TRBV2 to TRBJ2-3; D call uncertain. The V gene lost 1 base and the J gene lost 6 bases, with 5 bases spanning the gap. The CDR3 consists of 12 residues. Germline V gene lookup returns CDR1 SNHLY and CDR2 FYNNEI. The CDR3 bases are TGTGCCAGCAGTGAAGATTCGGATACGCAGTATTTT. Translation gives CASSEDSDTQYF.

This chain connects TRBV28 to TRBJ2-1; D is undetermined. CDR3 length: 12 residues. Trimming pared 5 bases from V and 6 bases from J, leaving 8 bases between. Germline lookup yields CDR1 MDHEN and CDR2 SYDVKM. The CDR3 is CASSPGPNEQFF. As DNA, the CDR3 is TGTGCCAGCAGTCCGGGCCCCAATGAGCAGTTCTTC.

The chain is built from TRBV6-4 and TRBJ2-2; D might be TRBD2 (6 bases). This CDR3 has 12 amino acids. V shed 6 bases and J shed 5 bases, with 7 bases lying between them. CDR1 and CDR2 (germline): MRHNA, SNTAGT. The CDR3 spells CASSRGTGELFF. In DNA, the CDR3 is TGTGCCAGCAGCCGGGGGACCGGGGAGCTGTTTTTT.

V gene TRBV11-2 combines with J gene TRBJ2-1; 9 bases match TRBD2. Germline V lookup: CDR1 SGHAT, CDR2 FQNNGV. J gave up 9 bases and V 5 bases, and 8 bases lay outside the gene matches. This CDR3 is 14 amino acids long. The chain's CDR3 is CASSQGLASREQFF. The CDR3 coding sequence is TGTGCCAGCAGCCAGGGACTAGCTAGTCGTGAGCAGTTCTTC.

The rearrangement joins TRBV2 to TRBJ2-1, with 9 bases fitting TRBD2. Per germline, CDR1 SNHLY and CDR2 FYNNEI. V lost 6 bases and J lost 6; bases outside the gene matches: 3. The CDR3 runs 13 residues. CDR3 sequence (DNA): TGTGCCAGCAGGCGGGAGGGGGTCAATGAGCAGTTCTTC. Protein: CASRREGVNEQFF.

This chain links TRBV5-1 with TRBJ1-6; the D gene is possibly TRBD1 (6 bases). The germline CDR1 and CDR2 sequences are SGHRS and YFSETQ. There are 14 residues in the CDR3. The V gene lost 0 bases and the J gene lost 6 bases, with 7 bases spanning the gap. CDR3 sequence: CASSLAGVNSPLHF. The CDR3 region has the DNA TGCGCCAGCAGCTTGGCAGGGGTTAATTCACCCCTCCACTTT. Full variable domain (rest looked up from reference TRBV5-1 and TRBJ1-6): KAGVTQTPRYLIKTRGQQVTLSCSPISGHRSVSWYQQTPGQGLQFLFEYFSETQRNKGNFPGRFSGRQFSNSRSEMNVSTLELGDSALYLCASSLAGVNSPLHFGNGTRLTVT.

The CDR3 loop is CASSPRDSNSPLHF. For the CDR3, the DNA is TGCGCCAGCAGCCCCCGGGACAGTAATTCACCCCTCCACTTT. The chain recombines TRBV4-1 with TRBJ1-6; 7 nucleotides align to TRBD1. Germline V gene data show CDR1 as MGHRA and CDR2 as YSYEKL. After removal of 4 bases from V and 6 bases from J, the junction contained 3 bases not matched to a gene. The CDR3 spans 14 residues.

The CDR3, as DNA: TGTGCCAGCAGCTCCCCGCGGCAGACCTACGAGCAGTACTTC. Encoded protein: CASSSPRQTYEQYF. This rearrangement joins TRBV6-1 to TRBJ2-7, with no clear D. Germline V gene data show CDR1 as MNHNS and CDR2 as SASEGT. The length of the CDR3 is 14 residues. Trimming stripped 6 bases from V and 2 bases from J, with 14 bases between.

This clone was seen a single time. The rearrangement uses TRBV18 and TRBJ1-2; no firm D call. Germline CDR1 is KGHSH and CDR2 is LQKENI. The CDR3 has 12 amino acids. Trimming cost V 2 bases and J 8 bases, with 9 bases left between them. CDR3 coding DNA: TGTGCCAGCTCACCAGGGCCTGGGGGCTACACCTTC. Encoded protein: CASSPGPGGYTF. The whole variable domain, filled in from reference TRBV18 and TRBJ1-2, reads NAGVMQNPRHLVRRRGQEARLRCSPMKGHSHVYWYRQLPEEGLKFMVYLQKENIIDESGMPKERFSAEFPKEGPSILRIQQVVRGDSAAYFCASSPGPGGYTFGSGTRLTVV.

This chain connects TRBV9 to TRBJ1-5, with unresolved D. This CDR3 region has 14 residues. Trimming stripped 3 bases from V and 15 bases from J, with 22 bases between. Germline loops: CDR1 SGDLS, CDR2 YYNGEE. For the CDR3, the DNA is TGTGCCAGCAGCGGCAGGACGTCAGGTGGCTCTATGCATTTT. Residues: CASSGRTSGGSMHF.

The V call is TRBV5-1, the J call TRBJ2-1, with 7 bases matching TRBD2. This CDR3 region has 16 residues. Germline trimming cut 4 bases from V and 5 bases from J; bases unmatched to any gene: 12. Germline CDR1 SGHRS, CDR2 YFSETQ. The CDR3: CASSHPDGTKDNEQFF. The CDR3 DNA reads as TGCGCCAGCAGCCACCCCGACGGGACTAAAGACAATGAGCAGTTCTTC. Variable domain in full (rest from reference TRBV5-1 and TRBJ2-1): KAGVTQTPRYLIKTRGQQVTLSCSPISGHRSVSWYQQTPGQGLQFLFEYFSETQRNKGNFPGRFSGRQFSNSRSEMNVSTLELGDSALYLCASSHPDGTKDNEQFFGPGTRLTVL.

This chain connects TRBV6-1 to TRBJ1-3; TRBD1 might be the D (5 bases). V was cut by 2 bases and J by 0 bases, with 8 bases left in between. This CDR3 comprises 15 residues. Germline V lookup: CDR1 MNHNS, CDR2 SASEGT. CDR3: CASSERTSSGNTIYF. The CDR3 nucleotides read TGTGCCAGCAGTGAACGGACAAGCTCTGGAAACACCATATATTTT.

J is TRBJ2-7 and V is TRBV5-1; 10 bases map to TRBD1. The CDR3 sequence is 16 residues long. Germline values: CDR1 SGHRS, CDR2 YFSETQ. V dropped 1 base and J dropped 6; count of bases not matched to a gene: 10. Here the CDR3 reads CASSLIPGQGGGEQYF. CDR3 nucleotides: TGCGCCAGCAGCTTGATTCCCGGACAGGGGGGCGGCGAGCAGTACTTC.

This clone was seen a few times. The chain joins TRBV10-3 to TRBJ1-2; possible D gene TRBD1, 6 bases. The CDR3 runs 13 residues. Deletions cut 4 bases from V and 6 bases from J, with 12 bases between. Germline V gene data show CDR1 as ENHRY and CDR2 as SYGVKD. The CDR3 here is CAISVYREDGYTF. CDR3 bases: TGTGCCATCAGTGTATACAGGGAGGATGGCTACACCTTC.

Only a few counts were recorded for this clone. This chain links TRBV6-1 with TRBJ2-7; D is possibly TRBD2 (5 bases). This CDR3 contains 13 residues. Trimming shortened V by 7 bases and J by 4 bases, and 14 bases separated the two germline ends. Germline CDR1 reads MNHNS; CDR2 reads SASEGT. CDR3 protein: CASMGVPGYEQYF. The CDR3 DNA reads TGTGCCAGCATGGGAGTACCGGGGTACGAGCAGTACTTC.

This chain links TRBV5-1 with TRBJ2-5; 11 bases align to TRBD2. Germline CDR1 and CDR2: SGHRS and YFSETQ. The CDR3 totals 16 residues. V was clipped by 0 bases and J by 2 bases; unmatched bases: 3. The CDR3 loop reads CASSLGGTSGQETQYF. CDR3 nucleotide sequence: TGCGCCAGCAGCTTGGGTGGGACTAGCGGACAAGAGACCCAGTACTTC.

The V and J genes are TRBV5-6 and TRBJ2-7; the match to TRBD2 covers 9 bases. Trimming cost V 1 base and J 3 bases; bases outside gene matches: 5. CDR3 size: 15 residues. CDR1 SGHDT and CDR2 YYEEEE come from the germline V gene. CDR3 protein: CASSLSGTSYYEQYF. The CDR3 nucleotides read TGTGCCAGCAGCTTGAGTGGGACTAGCTACTACGAGCAGTACTTC.

The chain carries TRBV6-5 and TRBJ2-7, with 9 bases identical to TRBD1. The length of the CDR3 is 16 residues. With 2 bases clipped from V and 0 bases from J, the junction kept 5 bases outside the gene matches. Germline-derived CDR1 and CDR2 are MNHEY and SVGAGI. CDR3 in amino acids: CASSYGTGFGSYEQYF. The DNA for the CDR3 is TGTGCCAGCAGTTACGGGACAGGGTTCGGCTCCTACGAGCAGTACTTC.

The chain couples TRBV6-6 to TRBJ1-1; no reliable D call. Germline CDR1 reads MNHNY; CDR2 reads SVGAGI (reference sequence). The V and J ends lost 6 bases and 1 base respectively, with 6 bases between them. The length of the CDR3 is 12 residues. CDR3 bases: TGTGCCAGCAGCTCGGGGAACACTGAAGCTTTCTTT. Its protein is CASSSGNTEAFF.

The V gene is TRBV11-2, the J gene TRBJ2-3; perhaps D is TRBD1 or TRBD2 (5 bases each). Trimming cost V 5 bases and J 9 bases, with 15 bases left between them. CDR1 is SGHAT, CDR2 FQNNGV, per germline. The CDR3 runs 13 residues. The CDR3 loop reads CASSPGTPYTQYF. The CDR3 DNA sequence: TGTGCCAGCAGCCCCGGGACGCCGTACACGCAGTATTTT.

The V gene is TRBV7-2, the J gene TRBJ2-1; a weak D match, TRBD1 (6 bases). This CDR3 is 15 amino acids long. With 5 bases removed from V and 10 bases from J, the gap between germline ends came to 21 bases. Germline assignment: CDR1 SGHTA and CDR2 FQGNSA. The CDR3 region has the DNA TGTGCCAGCAGCCCGGGGCCCTGGGGACAATGGGAGCAGTTCTTC. Protein: CASSPGPWGQWEQFF. Together with reference TRBV7-2 and TRBJ2-1, the CDR3 gives the full variable domain: GAGVSQSPSNKVTEKGKDVELRCDPISGHTALYWYRQSLGQGLEFLIYFQGNSAPDKSGLPSDRFSAERTGGSVSTLTIQRTQQEDSAVYLCASSPGPWGQWEQFFGPGTRLTVL.